This T cell receptor beta chain was recorded in a study of response to subunit inactivated influenza vaccine. Broader study findings: T cells newly recruited by each seasonal influenza vaccination are few, the authors suggested.

Comments on this clonotype: The antigen is unknown. The germline gene is not matched at one end of the junction; a read error may be the cause.

MiXCR, applied by TCRdb to the RT-PCR reads, yields one record per CDR3 protein. This table has about 160,000 distinct CDR3 sequences, around 9.9% appearing once. The TCR was taken from a man aged 45-65 years who received an inactivated influenza vaccine. This sample comprised non-naive T cells sorted from PBMCs, obtained roughly 48 days after vaccination.

The CDR3 reads CASMVQWGDMQYF. In nucleotides, the CDR3 is TGTGCCAGCATGGTGCAGTGGGGTGATATGCAGTATTTT. This sequence joins TRBV27 and TRBJ2-3; D is ambiguous. Per the germline V gene, CDR1 is MNHEY and CDR2 is SMNVEV (reference sequence). The CDR3 extends over 13 amino acids.